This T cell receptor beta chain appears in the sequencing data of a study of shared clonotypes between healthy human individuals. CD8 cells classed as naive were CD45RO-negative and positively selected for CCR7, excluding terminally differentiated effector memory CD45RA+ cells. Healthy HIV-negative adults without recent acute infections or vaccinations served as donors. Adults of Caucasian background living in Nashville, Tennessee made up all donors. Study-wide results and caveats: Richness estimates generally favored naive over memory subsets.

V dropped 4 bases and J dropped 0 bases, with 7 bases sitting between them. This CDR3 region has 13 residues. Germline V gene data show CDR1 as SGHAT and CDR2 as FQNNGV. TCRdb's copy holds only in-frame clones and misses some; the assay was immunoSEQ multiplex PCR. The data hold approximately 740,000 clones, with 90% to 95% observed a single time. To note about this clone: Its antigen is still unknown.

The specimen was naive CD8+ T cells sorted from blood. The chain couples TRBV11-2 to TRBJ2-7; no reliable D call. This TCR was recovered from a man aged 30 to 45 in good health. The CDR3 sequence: CASSSEISYEQYF. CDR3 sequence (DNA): TGTGCCAGCAGCTCCGAAATCTCCTACGAGCAGTACTTC.